This T cell receptor beta chain is from a study of cytomegalovirus exposure and HLA in healthy donors. At the level of the study: Roughly four fifths of 300 to 450 genotyped donors fell in the Caucasian-associated ancestry cluster.

The germline V gene has CDR1 SGHTA and CDR2 FQGNSA. The CDR3 has 17 residues. Trimming cost V 1 base and J 3 bases, with 15 bases left between them. A multiplex PCR was run with 60 Vbeta primers and 13 Jbeta primers. Libraries were prepared by immunoSEQ multiplex PCR; TCRdb keeps only in-frame clonotypes and omits some of them. Of around 130,000 clones in the sample, roughly 82% were seen once. Findings and limits, study-wide: Later on, an analysis found that several of the most significant clusters appeared to be linked to common viral pathogens, which included parvovirus B19. As a later analysis showed, a missense DCLRE1C variant was linked to trimming of TCR beta V- and J-genes. Later analysis found that TCR beta chains associated with HLA were more clonally expanded than other, equally common chains.

Remarks on this clone: The antigen is not known.

The chain links TRBV7-2 to TRBJ2-2; D ambiguous. The clonotype originates from a boy aged 5-17 years in good health and CMV-seronegative. Sample: PBMCs. CDR3 nucleotides: TGTGCCAGCAGCTTAGGGATGGGTAATCGGGACACCGGGGAGCTGTTTTTT. As protein: CASSLGMGNRDTGELFF. Full variable domain (missing parts from reference TRBV7-2 and TRBJ2-2): GAGVSQSPSNKVTEKGKDVELRCDPISGHTALYWYRQSLGQGLEFLIYFQGNSAPDKSGLPSDRFSAERTGGSVSTLTIQRTQQEDSAVYLCASSLGMGNRDTGELFFGEGSRLTVL.